The sequence of this T cell receptor (beta chain) was determined in a study of identifying expanded T cells in peripheral blood. The repertoire was sequenced with immunoSEQ multiplex PCR; TCRdb's copy has only in-frame clones and lacks some. The sample lists more than 95,000 clones, approximately 84% occurring once. Trimming took 10 bases from V and 2 from J, leaving 14 bases between them. CDR1 and CDR2 from the germline V gene are SEHNR and FQNEAQ (reference sequence). The CDR3 runs 13 residues. The clonotype originates from a person between 18 and 69 years old in good health. The sequencing sample was made of blood. The chain links TRBV7-9 to TRBJ1-1, with no clear D. CDR3 in DNA: TGTGCCACCCTTAGGATAATCAACACTGAAGCTTTCTTT. Residues: CATLRIINTEAFF.